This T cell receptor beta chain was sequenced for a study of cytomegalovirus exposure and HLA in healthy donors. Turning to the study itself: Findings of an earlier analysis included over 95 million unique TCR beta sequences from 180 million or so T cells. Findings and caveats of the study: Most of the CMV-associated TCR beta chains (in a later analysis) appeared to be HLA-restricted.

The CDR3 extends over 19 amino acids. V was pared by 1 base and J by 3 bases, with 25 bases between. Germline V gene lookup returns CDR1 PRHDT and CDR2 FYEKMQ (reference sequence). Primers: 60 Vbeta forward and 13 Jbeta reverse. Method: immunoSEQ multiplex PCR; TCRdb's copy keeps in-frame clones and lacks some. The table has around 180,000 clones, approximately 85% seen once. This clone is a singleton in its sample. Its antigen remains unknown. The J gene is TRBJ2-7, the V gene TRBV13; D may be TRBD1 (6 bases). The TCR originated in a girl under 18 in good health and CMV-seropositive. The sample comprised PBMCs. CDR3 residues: CASSLEERGTGQGIYEQYF. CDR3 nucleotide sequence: TGTGCCAGCAGCTTAGAAGAGAGGGGTACAGGTCAGGGGATCTACGAGCAGTACTTC.